The 8 T cell receptor beta chains reported below all come from one sample, sequenced in a study of control samples from healthy donors and cancer patients. Assay used: immunoSEQ multiplex PCR; TCRdb lists only in-frame clones, some missing. Altogether some 150,000 clones are present, 90% to 95% being singletons, with the ten largest covering 10% to 15%. The sample was blood. These receptor sequences come from a man in his forties in good health.

The chain employs TRBV10-3 and TRBJ2-7, with 15 bases matching TRBD2. The V gene's germline CDR1 is ENHRY and CDR2 SYGVKD. The J segment lost 6 bases and the V segment lost 6 bases, leaving 6 bases of the junction unmatched. There are 15 residues in the CDR3. CDR3 nucleotide sequence: TGTGCCATCAGCGGACTAGCGGGAGGGCGGGTCGAGCAGTACTTC. It is translated as CAISGLAGGRVEQYF.

CDR3 sequence reads: CASSGGQIYEQYF. CDR3 sequence (DNA): TGTGCCAGCAGCGGGGGACAGATTTACGAGCAGTACTTC. The gene calls are TRBV5-8 and TRBJ2-7; 7 bases map to TRBD1. Germline CDR1 and CDR2: SGHTS and YDEGEE. This CDR3 comprises 13 residues. J was trimmed by 4 bases and V by 4 bases; bases with no gene match: 5.

The genes are TRBV12-5 and TRBJ2-1, with 10 bases matching TRBD2. The V gene's germline CDR1 is LGHNT and CDR2 FRNRAP. V shed 1 base, J shed 7 bases, and the junction held 4 bases outside the gene matches. The CDR3 runs 15 residues. CDR3 in DNA: TGTGCTAGTGGTTTGGGTACTAGCGGGGCAAATGAGCAGTTCTTC. Protein: CASGLGTSGANEQFF. Filled out from reference TRBV12-5 and TRBJ2-1, the complete variable domain reads DARVTQTPRHKVTEMGQEVTMRCQPILGHNTVFWYRQTMMQGLELLAYFRNRAPLDDSGMPKDRFSAEMPDATLATLKIQPSEPRDSAVYFCASGLGTSGANEQFFGPGTRLTVL.

V gene TRBV13 combines with J gene TRBJ1-3, with D unclear. CDR1 is PRHDT and CDR2 is FYEKMQ in the germline V gene (reference sequence). Trimming left V 0 bases short and J 0 bases short, with 9 bases between. This CDR3 region has 16 residues. CDR3 in amino acids: CASSLGGSYSGNTIYF. Here the CDR3 DNA reads TGTGCCAGCAGCTTAGGGGGGTCGTACTCTGGAAACACCATATATTTT.

The gene calls are TRBV4-1 and TRBJ2-7, with 11 bases matching TRBD2. J lost 9 bases, V lost 0 bases, and 7 bases had no gene match. Germline CDR1 and CDR2: MGHRA and YSYEKL. This CDR3 comprises 15 residues. As DNA, the CDR3 is TGCGCCAGCAGCCAAGACGATAGCGGGAGGGCAGGGCAGTACTTC. It encodes CASSQDDSGRAGQYF.

The chain carries TRBV30 and TRBJ2-1, with D unresolved. There are 8 residues in the CDR3. Trimming took 7 bases from V and 6 from J, leaving 1 base between them. Germline V gives CDR1 GTSNPN, CDR2 SVGIG (reference sequence). The CDR3, as DNA: TGTGCCTTCAATGAGCAGTTCTTC. This gives the protein CAFNEQFF.

The chain joins TRBV30 to TRBJ2-1; perhaps TRBD1 as D (5 bases). Germline V gene sequence: CDR1 GTSNPN, CDR2 SVGIG (reference sequence). This CDR3 spans 13 amino acids. V lost 0 bases to trimming and J lost 6 bases, with 9 bases between them. The CDR3 nucleotides read TGTGCCTGGAGTGTGAGGCAGGGCAATGAGCAGTTCTTC. Translation: CAWSVRQGNEQFF.

The chain is built from TRBV9 and TRBJ1-1, with TRBD1 identical over 7 bases. Germline V gives CDR1 SGDLS, CDR2 YYNGEE. V lost 0 bases to trimming and J lost 0 bases; unmatched junction nucleotides: 5. CDR3 length: 16 residues. DNA of the CDR3: TGTGCCAGCAGCGTAGATGGGGGACAGTTGAACACTGAAGCTTTCTTT. Translating it yields CASSVDGGQLNTEAFF.